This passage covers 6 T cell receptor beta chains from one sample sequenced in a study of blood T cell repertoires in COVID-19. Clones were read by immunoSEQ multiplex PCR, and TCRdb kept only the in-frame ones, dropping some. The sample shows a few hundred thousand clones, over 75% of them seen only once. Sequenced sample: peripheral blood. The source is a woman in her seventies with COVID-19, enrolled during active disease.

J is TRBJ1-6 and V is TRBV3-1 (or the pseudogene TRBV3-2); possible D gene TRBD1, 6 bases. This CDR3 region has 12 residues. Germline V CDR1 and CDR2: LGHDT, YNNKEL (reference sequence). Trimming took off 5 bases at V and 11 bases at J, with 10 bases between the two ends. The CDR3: CASSYQGTPLHF. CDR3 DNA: TGTGCCAGCAGCTACCAGGGGACACCCCTCCACTTT.

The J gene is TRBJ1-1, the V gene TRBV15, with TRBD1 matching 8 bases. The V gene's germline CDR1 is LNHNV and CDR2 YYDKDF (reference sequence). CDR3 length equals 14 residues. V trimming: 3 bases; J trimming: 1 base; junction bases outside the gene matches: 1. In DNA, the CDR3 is TGTGCCACCAGCAGGGACAGGGCGAACACTGAAGCTTTCTTT. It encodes CATSRDRANTEAFF.

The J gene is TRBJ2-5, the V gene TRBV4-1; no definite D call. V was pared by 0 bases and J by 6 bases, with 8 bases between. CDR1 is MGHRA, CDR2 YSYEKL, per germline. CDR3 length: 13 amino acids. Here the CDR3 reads CASSQDLTKTQYF. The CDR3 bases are TGCGCCAGCAGCCAAGATTTAACAAAGACCCAGTACTTC.

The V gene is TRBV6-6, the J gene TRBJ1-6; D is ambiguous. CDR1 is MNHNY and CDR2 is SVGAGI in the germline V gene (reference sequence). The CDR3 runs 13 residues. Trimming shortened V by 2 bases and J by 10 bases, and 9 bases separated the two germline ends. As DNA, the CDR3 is TGTGCCAGCAGTTACCAGGAAAGATCACCCCTCCACTTT. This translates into CASSYQERSPLHF.

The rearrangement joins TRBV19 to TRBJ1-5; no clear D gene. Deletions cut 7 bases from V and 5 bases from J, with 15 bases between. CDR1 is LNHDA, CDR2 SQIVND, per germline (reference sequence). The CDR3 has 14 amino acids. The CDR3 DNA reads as TGTGCCAGTACCCCCGTCTACCGAGATCAGCCCCAGCATTTT. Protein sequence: CASTPVYRDQPQHF.

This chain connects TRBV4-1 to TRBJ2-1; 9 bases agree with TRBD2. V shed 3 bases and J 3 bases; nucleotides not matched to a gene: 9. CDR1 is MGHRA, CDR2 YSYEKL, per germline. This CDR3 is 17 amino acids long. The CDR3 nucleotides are TGCGCCAGCAGCCATAGACCGCGGGAGGGATTCTACAATGAGCAGTTCTTC. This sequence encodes CASSHRPREGFYNEQFF.